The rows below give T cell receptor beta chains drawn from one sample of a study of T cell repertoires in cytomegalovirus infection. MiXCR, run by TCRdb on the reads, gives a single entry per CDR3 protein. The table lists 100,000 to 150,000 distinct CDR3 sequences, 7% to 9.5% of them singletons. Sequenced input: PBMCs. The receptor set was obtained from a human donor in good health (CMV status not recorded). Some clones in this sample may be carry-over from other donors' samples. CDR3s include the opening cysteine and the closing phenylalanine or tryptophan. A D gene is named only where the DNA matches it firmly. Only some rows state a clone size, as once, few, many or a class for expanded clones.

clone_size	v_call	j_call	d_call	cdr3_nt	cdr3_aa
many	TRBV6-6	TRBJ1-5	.	TGTGCCAGCAGTTTTCAGGGGATGAATCAGCCCCAGCATTTT	CASSFQGMNQPQHF
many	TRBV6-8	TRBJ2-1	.	TGTGCCAGCAGTTACCGGCGGGACAATGAGCAGTTCTTC	CASSYRRDNEQFF
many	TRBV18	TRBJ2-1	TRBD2	TGTGCCAGCTCGGCTAGCGGCTCCTACAATGAGCAGTTCTTC	CASSASGSYNEQFF
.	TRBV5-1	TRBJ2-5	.	TGCGCCAGCAGCTTGGGTACCAGGTACCAAGAGACCCAGTACTTC	CASSLGTRYQETQYF
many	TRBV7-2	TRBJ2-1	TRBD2	TGTGCCAGCAGCACGCGCGCGGGGGGCCGGAGCTCCTACAATGAGCAGTTCTTC	CASSTRAGGRSSYNEQFF
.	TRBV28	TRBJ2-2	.	TGTGCCAGCAGCCCCTCGGGGGTGGATTCCGGGGAGCTGTTTTTT	CASSPSGVDSGELFF
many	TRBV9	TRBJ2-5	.	TGTGCCAGCAGCCTCACGACTAGTCTCTCAGAGACCCAGTACTTC	CASSLTTSLSETQYF
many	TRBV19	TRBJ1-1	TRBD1	TGTGCCAGTACCCTGGGGACAGGGGGGAACACTGAAGCTTTCTTT	CASTLGTGGNTEAFF
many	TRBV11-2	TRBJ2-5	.	TGTGCCAGCAGCCATCCGGAGACCCAGTACTTC	CASSHPETQYF
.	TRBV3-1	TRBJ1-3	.	TGTGCCAGCAGCCACCTGGACCACAGGGGAAACACCATATATTTT	CASSHLDHRGNTIYF
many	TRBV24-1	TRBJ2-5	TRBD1	TGTGCCACCAGTGATTTGGGACAGGGGGTGGTACAAGAGACCCAGTACTTC	CATSDLGQGVVQETQYF
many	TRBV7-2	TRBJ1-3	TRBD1	TGTGCCAGCAGCTCGGAGACAGGGCACGGAAACACCATATATTTT	CASSSETGHGNTIYF
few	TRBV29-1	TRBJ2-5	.	TGCAGCGTTGAGTTTCAAGGGGGACGGAGGGAGACCCAGTACTTC	CSVEFQGGRRETQYF
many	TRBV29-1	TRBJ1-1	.	TGCAGCGTTGTTTGGGGGAACACTGAAGCTTTCTTT	CSVVWGNTEAFF
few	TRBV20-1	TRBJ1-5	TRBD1	TGCAGTGCTAACACGGGACAGGGAGGAAGCAATCAGCCCCAGCATTTT	CSANTGQGGSNQPQHF
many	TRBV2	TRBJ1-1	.	TGTGCCAGCAGTTCACAGGGCATGAACACTGAAGCTTTCTTT	CASSSQGMNTEAFF
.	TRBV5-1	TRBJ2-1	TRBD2	TGCGCCAGCAGCTTAAGTGGCGGGGGGCTATACAATGAGCAGTTCTTC	CASSLSGGGLYNEQFF
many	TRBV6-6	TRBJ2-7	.	TGTGCCAGCAGTTACTCGAAGGAGGCCTACGAGCAGTACTTC	CASSYSKEAYEQYF
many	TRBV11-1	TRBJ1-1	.	TGTGCCAGCAGCGCGACTCCGATGAACACTGAAGCTTTCTTT	CASSATPMNTEAFF
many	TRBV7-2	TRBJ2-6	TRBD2	TGTGCCGCACTAGCGGGGGATGGGGCCAACGTCCTGACTTTC	CAALAGDGANVLTF
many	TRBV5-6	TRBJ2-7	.	TGTGCCAGCAGCCAGCCGGGACACAATTCCTACGAGCAGTACTTC	CASSQPGHNSYEQYF
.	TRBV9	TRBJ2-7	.	TGTGCCAGCAGCCCCGCAGGGGTAGACTACGAGCAGTACTTC	CASSPAGVDYEQYF
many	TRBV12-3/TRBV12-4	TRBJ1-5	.	TGTGCCAGCAGTCCCCGGGGAGCGTATCAGCCCCAGCATTTT	CASSPRGAYQPQHF
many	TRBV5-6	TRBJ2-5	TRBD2	TGTGCCAGCAGCTTACCCCCGTTGGCGGGGGGTACCCAAGAGACCCAGTACTTC	CASSLPPLAGGTQETQYF
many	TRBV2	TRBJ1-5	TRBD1	TGTGCCAGCAGAACAGGGGGAGAGGGGAAGCCCCAGCATTTT	CASRTGGEGKPQHF
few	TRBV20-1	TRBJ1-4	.	TGCAGTGCTAGAGATTCCCCCGGGGGGCCTAATGAAAAACTGTTTTTT	CSARDSPGGPNEKLFF
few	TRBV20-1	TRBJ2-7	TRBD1	TGCAGTGCTAGTGAGAGGGGACAGGGGGGCTACGAGCAGTACTTC	CSASERGQGGYEQYF
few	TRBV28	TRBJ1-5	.	TGTGCCAGCAGCCCAAACGCCGGCAATCAGCCCCAGCATTTT	CASSPNAGNQPQHF
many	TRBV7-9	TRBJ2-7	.	TGTGCCAGCAGCTTAGAAGAATACGAGCAGTACTTC	CASSLEEYEQYF
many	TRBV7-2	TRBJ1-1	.	TGTGCCAGCAGCTTAGACCCGGGGACTGAAGCTTTCTTT	CASSLDPGTEAFF
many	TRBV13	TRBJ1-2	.	TGTGCCAGCAGCTTAGGTATCCAGCCCGCTAACTATGGCTACACCTTC	CASSLGIQPANYGYTF
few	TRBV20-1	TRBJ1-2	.	TGCAGTGCTCCCCGGACGGTTAAGGCCCTTCGGTTC	CSAPRTVKALRF
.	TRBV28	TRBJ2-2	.	TGTGCCAGCACCTACCCCAAGGGGAACACCGGGGAGCTGTTTTTT	CASTYPKGNTGELFF
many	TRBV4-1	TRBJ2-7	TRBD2	TGCGCCAGCAGCCAAGCCAGCGGGGCCTCCTACGAGCAGTACTTC	CASSQASGASYEQYF
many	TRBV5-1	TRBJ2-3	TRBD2	TGCGCCAGCTCCCAGGCGACTAGCGGAAGCACAGATACGCAGTATTTT	CASSQATSGSTDTQYF
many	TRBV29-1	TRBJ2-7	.	TGCAGCGCGCGAGGGGGGCCCTACGAGCAGTACTTC	CSARGGPYEQYF
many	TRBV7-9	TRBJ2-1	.	TGTGCCAGCAGCTCCCCGTGGGGGGGCACGAACAATGAGCAGTTCTTC	CASSSPWGGTNNEQFF
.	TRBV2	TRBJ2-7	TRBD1	TGTGCCAGCAGCGACGGACAGGGGCAATACGAGCAGTACTTC	CASSDGQGQYEQYF
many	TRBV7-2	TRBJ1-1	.	TGTGCCAGCAGCCGGCCACTGCAGACTGAAGCTTTCTTT	CASSRPLQTEAFF
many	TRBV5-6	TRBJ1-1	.	TGTGCCAGCAGCTGGACCGGACAGCCGAACACTGAAGCTTTCTTT	CASSWTGQPNTEAFF
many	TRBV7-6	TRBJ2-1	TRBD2	TGTGCCAGCAGCTTAGCGTCGGGCGGGGGTATCTATGAGCAGTTCTTC	CASSLASGGGIYEQFF
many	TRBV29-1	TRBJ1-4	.	TGCAGCGTTGAAATGGGAGAAGGTTCGGGCGAAAAACTGTTTTTT	CSVEMGEGSGEKLFF
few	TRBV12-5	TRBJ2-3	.	TGTGCTAGTGGTTTGGCAGATACGCAGTATTTT	CASGLADTQYF
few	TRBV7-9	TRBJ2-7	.	TGTGCCAGCAGCTCGGACAGCATCTCCTACGAGCAGTACTTC	CASSSDSISYEQYF
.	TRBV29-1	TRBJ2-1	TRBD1	TGCAGCGTCCTCGGACAGGGGGCTTACAATGAGCAGTTCTTC	CSVLGQGAYNEQFF
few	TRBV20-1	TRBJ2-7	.	TGCAGTGGCGCTCGAGGGACGGACTCCTACGAGCAGTACTTC	CSGARGTDSYEQYF
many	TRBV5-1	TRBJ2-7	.	TGCGCCAGCAATGAAGGGGTTAAAGTGTCCTACGAGCAGTACTTC	CASNEGVKVSYEQYF
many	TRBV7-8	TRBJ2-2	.	TGTGCCAGCACCCTCAGGGCAGACACCGGGGAGCTGTTTTTT	CASTLRADTGELFF
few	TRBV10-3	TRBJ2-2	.	TGTGCCATCAGTGAGCGGGGGACACCGAGTTCGAACACCGGGGAGCTGTTTTTT	CAISERGTPSSNTGELFF
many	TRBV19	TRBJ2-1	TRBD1	TGTGCCAGTGGATTAGACAGGGGGCACAATGAGCAGTTCTTC	CASGLDRGHNEQFF
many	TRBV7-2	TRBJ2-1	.	TGTGCCAGCAGCTTAGTAGGGATTTCCTACAATGAGCAGTTCTTC	CASSLVGISYNEQFF
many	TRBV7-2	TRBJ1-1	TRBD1	TGTGCCAGCAGCTTAAACAGGGGGGACACTGAAGCTTTCTTT	CASSLNRGDTEAFF
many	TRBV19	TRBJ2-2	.	TGTGCCAGTAGTGGAGGACACATGAAGAACACCGGGGAGCTGTTTTTT	CASSGGHMKNTGELFF
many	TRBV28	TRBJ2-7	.	TGTGCCAGCACCGAACCCGGGACACCCGAGCAGTACTTC	CASTEPGTPEQYF
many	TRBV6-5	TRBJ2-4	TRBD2	TGTGCCAGCAGTTTAGGGACTAGCGGAAACATTCAGTACTTC	CASSLGTSGNIQYF